This passage covers 29 T cell receptor beta chains from one sample sequenced in a study of cytomegalovirus exposure and HLA in healthy donors. The table came from immunoSEQ multiplex PCR; TCRdb's copy has only in-frame clones and leaves some out. The data show some 68,000 clones, with around 95% seen just once and 1.2% to 1.5% held by the top ten. Sequencing was carried out using PBMCs. These receptors came from a man aged 18-30 years in good health and CMV-seropositive.

This clone was recorded only once. The CDR3 loop is CSVPTSGSFETQYF. The DNA of the CDR3 is TGCAGCGTTCCCACTAGCGGGAGCTTTGAGACCCAGTACTTC. V is TRBV29-1 and J is TRBJ2-5; TRBD2 matches at 11 bases. The CDR3 is made up of 14 amino acids. V lost 5 bases, J lost 5 bases, and 7 bases stayed unmatched. Germline V gene sequence: CDR1 SQVTM, CDR2 ANQGSEA.

This clone has only one observation. V and J are TRBV11-2 and TRBJ2-7, with 10 bases lining up with TRBD2. V lost 1 base, J lost 3 bases, and 9 bases stayed unmatched. Germline-derived CDR1 and CDR2 are SGHAT and FQNNGV. The CDR3 runs 17 residues. CDR3 protein: CASSLVSSGLASYEQYF. CDR3 sequence (DNA): TGTGCCAGCAGCTTAGTTTCCTCGGGACTAGCGAGCTACGAGCAGTACTTC.

This chain joins TRBV19 and TRBJ2-7; D might be TRBD1 (6 bases). V lost 4 bases to trimming and J lost 5 bases, with 15 bases between them. Looked up from germline, CDR1 is LNHDA and CDR2 is SQIVND (reference sequence). The CDR3 totals 14 residues. CDR3 sequence: CASSTWDTFHEQYF. The CDR3 DNA is TGTGCCAGTAGTACGTGGGACACCTTCCACGAGCAGTACTTC.

The gene calls are TRBV2 and TRBJ1-5, with TRBD1 matching over 7 bases. Germline CDR1 and CDR2: SNHLY and FYNNEI. V shed 2 bases, J shed 1 base, and the junction held 2 bases outside the gene matches. This CDR3 has 15 amino acids. As DNA, the CDR3 is TGTGCCAGCAGTGAAACGGGACAGAGCAATCAGCCCCAGCATTTT. This translates into CASSETGQSNQPQHF.

The chain combines TRBV7-9 with TRBJ2-1, with 7 bases matching TRBD2. CDR1 is SEHNR and CDR2 is FQNEAQ in the germline V gene (reference sequence). The ends lost 4 bases at V and 5 bases at J; junction bases unmatched: 2. The CDR3 runs to 13 residues. This chain's CDR3 is CASSYGGNNEQFF. The CDR3 DNA is TGTGCCAGCAGCTACGGGGGGAACAATGAGCAGTTCTTC.

This chain links TRBV5-5 with TRBJ1-5; no firm D call. The ends were cut back, 2 bases at V and 9 bases at J, with 15 bases in the middle. The germline V gene encodes CDR1 SGHKS and CDR2 YYEKEE (reference sequence). This CDR3 is built from 14 residues. In DNA, the CDR3 is TGTGCCAGCAGCTTCGCTGCAGATACGGGGCCCCAGCATTTT. This translates into CASSFAADTGPQHF. Full variable domain (missing parts from reference TRBV5-5 and TRBJ1-5): DAGVTQSPTHLIKTRGQQVTLRCSPISGHKSVSWYQQVLGQGPQFIFQYYEKEERGRGNFPDRFSARQFPNYSSELNVNALLLGDSALYLCASSFAADTGPQHFGDGTRLSIL.

The V call is TRBV10-3, the J call TRBJ2-7, with 13 positions matching TRBD2. Trimming removed 4 bases from V and 2 bases from J; junction bases left unmatched: 5. Germline V gene data show CDR1 as ENHRY and CDR2 as SYGVKD. The CDR3 runs to 16 residues. CDR3 region: CAISAGLAGSAYEQYF. CDR3 sequence (DNA): TGTGCCATCAGTGCGGGACTAGCGGGGAGTGCCTACGAGCAGTACTTC.

The genes are TRBV7-7 and TRBJ1-5; 9 bases agree with TRBD1. V trimming: 3 bases; J trimming: 2 bases; junction bases outside the gene matches: 8. The length of the CDR3 is 17 residues. The germline V gene has CDR1 SSHAT and CDR2 FNYEAQ (reference sequence). The CDR3 sequence: CASSLAHRDRGNQPQHF. DNA for the CDR3: TGTGCCAGCAGCTTGGCTCACCGGGACAGGGGCAATCAGCCCCAGCATTTT.

The rearrangement uses TRBV19 and TRBJ2-5; the D gene is possibly TRBD2 (7 bases). CDR3 length: 14 amino acids. From germline, CDR1 is LNHDA and CDR2 SQIVND (reference sequence). Trimming removed 5 bases from V and 2 bases from J, with 12 bases in between. The CDR3 sequence is CASSPRGLQETQYF. CDR3 in DNA: TGTGCCAGTAGTCCCAGGGGACTACAAGAGACCCAGTACTTC.

The rearrangement links TRBV10-3 to TRBJ1-3; no clear D. The CDR3 has 13 amino acids. With 5 bases removed from V and 4 bases from J, the gap between germline ends came to 9 bases. Germline lookup yields CDR1 ENHRY and CDR2 SYGVKD. CDR3: CAISSGAGNTIYF. In DNA, the CDR3 is TGTGCCATCAGTTCAGGCGCCGGAAACACCATATATTTT.

This clone was observed once. The genes are TRBV5-6 and TRBJ2-5; 16 positions agree with TRBD2. Germline CDR1 reads SGHDT; CDR2 reads YYEEEE. CDR3 length equals 16 residues. J was trimmed by 5 bases and V by 4 bases; bases with no gene match: 5. Here the CDR3 reads CASSRGLAGGLETQYF. The CDR3 DNA reads as TGTGCCAGCAGCCGGGGACTAGCGGGGGGGTTGGAGACCCAGTACTTC.

V and J are TRBV7-8 and TRBJ1-2; D is perhaps TRBD1 (5 bases). V gave up 1 base and J gave up 5 bases, with 8 bases separating them. CDR3 size: 13 residues. Looked up from germline, CDR1 is SGHVS and CDR2 is FQNEAQ. Here the CDR3 reads CASSLGQGYGYTF. The CDR3 coding sequence is TGTGCCAGCAGCTTAGGGCAGGGTTATGGCTACACCTTC. Combining the CDR3 with reference TRBV7-8 and TRBJ1-2 gives the whole variable domain GAGVSQSPRYKVAKRGQDVALRCDPISGHVSLFWYQQALGQGPEFLTYFQNEAQLDKSGLPSDRFFAERPEGSVSTLKIQRTQQEDSAVYLCASSLGQGYGYTFGSGTRLTVV.

The chain uses TRBV5-1 and TRBJ2-5; weak D call: TRBD1 (6 bases). The ends were cut back, 3 bases at V and 3 bases at J, with 12 bases in the middle. This CDR3 spans 14 amino acids. From germline, CDR1 is SGHRS and CDR2 YFSETQ. CDR3 bases: TGCGCCAGCAGCTCCGGGACACCCGAAGAGACCCAGTACTTC. This encodes CASSSGTPEETQYF.

V is TRBV7-9 and J is TRBJ2-5; D call uncertain. The CDR3 is 13 residues long. Germline CDR1 and CDR2: SEHNR and FQNEAQ (reference sequence). V lost 8 bases, J lost 3 bases, and 13 bases lay in between. CDR3 in DNA: TGTGCCAGCGCCGCCGGGTTAGAAGAGACCCAGTACTTC. As protein: CASAAGLEETQYF.

The rearrangement uses TRBV30 and TRBJ2-7; 9 bases are shared with TRBD2. CDR1 is GTSNPN and CDR2 is SVGIG in the germline V gene (reference sequence). This CDR3 is 13 amino acids long. Unmatched junction bases numbered 1, after V lost 2 bases and J lost 2 bases. The CDR3 is CAWSRLAAYEQYF. For the CDR3, the DNA is TGTGCCTGGAGTAGACTAGCGGCCTACGAGCAGTACTTC.

The chain has TRBV9 and TRBJ2-3; unclear D gene. The germline gives CDR1 SGDLS, CDR2 YYNGEE. This CDR3 spans 13 amino acids. V was cut by 1 base and J by 3 bases, with 6 bases left in between. CDR3 loop: CASSVRVTDTQYF. In nucleotides, the CDR3 is TGTGCCAGCAGCGTACGGGTGACAGATACGCAGTATTTT.

This chain uses TRBV19 with TRBJ2-5, with TRBD1 as a possible D gene (6 bases). The V and J ends lost 3 bases and 5 bases respectively, with 16 bases between them. The germline V gene has CDR1 LNHDA and CDR2 SQIVND (reference sequence). This CDR3 has 15 residues. CDR3 bases: TGTGCCAGTAGTATTTCCACACAGGGCGCGGAGACCCAGTACTTC. Translation gives CASSISTQGAETQYF.

The chain couples TRBV9 to TRBJ1-3, with a tentative D call TRBD1 (6 bases). V was cut by 3 bases and J by 3 bases, with 10 bases left in between. Germline CDR1 is SGDLS and CDR2 is YYNGEE. The CDR3 spans 14 residues. CDR3 residues: CASSAADSGNTIYF. Written as DNA, the CDR3 is TGTGCCAGCAGCGCCGCGGACAGTGGAAACACCATATATTTT.

In this sample, this clone turned up once. This chain joins TRBV28 and TRBJ1-2, with D perhaps TRBD1 (5 bases). The CDR3 spans 14 residues. The V end was cut by 7 bases, the J end by 5 bases, with 17 bases between. CDR1 is MDHEN and CDR2 is SYDVKM in the germline V gene. CDR3 DNA sequence: TGTGCCAGCACCCGGAGTGTGGCAGGGTATGGCTACACCTTC. Translating gives CASTRSVAGYGYTF.

The chain is built from TRBV19 and TRBJ2-7; no firm D call. The germline V and J ends were trimmed by 7 bases and 0 bases, with 10 bases remaining between them. The CDR3 has 13 residues. Germline CDR1 and CDR2: LNHDA and SQIVND (reference sequence). CDR3 in DNA: TGTGCCAGTACTAACGGTAACTCCTACGAGCAGTACTTC. This codes for CASTNGNSYEQYF.

The J gene is TRBJ1-2, the V gene TRBV9; D is unresolved. In germline, CDR1 is SGDLS, CDR2 YYNGEE. The CDR3 loop spans 14 amino acids. V lost 1 base to trimming and J lost 0 bases, with 7 bases between them. The CDR3 region has the DNA TGTGCCAGCAGCGTATACGGAGCTAACTATGGCTACACCTTC. It yields the protein CASSVYGANYGYTF.

This rearrangement joins TRBV5-1 to TRBJ1-1; 12 nucleotides match TRBD1. V trimming: 7 bases; J trimming: 3 bases; junction bases outside the gene matches: 10. Germline V gene data show CDR1 as SGHRS and CDR2 as YFSETQ. This CDR3 is 16 amino acids long. The CDR3 loop reads CASRQGTGGLYTEAFF. The CDR3 DNA follows: TGCGCCAGCCGACAGGGGACAGGGGGCCTTTACACTGAAGCTTTCTTT.

V is TRBV11-2 and J is TRBJ1-4; D call uncertain. This CDR3 spans 14 amino acids. Trimming stripped 1 base from V and 6 bases from J, with 9 bases between. The germline V gene encodes CDR1 SGHAT and CDR2 FQNNGV. The chain's CDR3 is CASSLGAGYEKLFF. The CDR3 DNA follows: TGTGCCAGCAGCTTAGGGGCAGGATATGAAAAACTGTTTTTT.

CDR3 nucleotides: TGTGCCAGCAGGGGACAGGAAAACATTCAGTACTTC. Encoded protein: CASRGQENIQYF. The chain uses TRBV5-4 and TRBJ2-4; 8 bases map to TRBD1. This CDR3 has 12 amino acids. The germline V gene encodes CDR1 SGHNT and CDR2 YYREEE (reference sequence). Losses at the gene ends were 5 bases for V and 5 bases for J; bases not matched to a gene: 0. Complete variable domain (other parts from reference TRBV5-4 and TRBJ2-4): ETGVTQSPTHLIKTRGQQVTLRCSSQSGHNTVSWYQQALGQGPQFIFQYYREEENGRGNFPPRFSGLQFPNYSSELNVNALELDDSALYLCASRGQENIQYFGAGTRLSVL.

This chain links TRBV7-9 with TRBJ1-2; 7 nucleotides match TRBD1. The J segment lost 5 bases and the V segment lost 0 bases, leaving 3 bases of the junction unmatched. The germline CDR1 and CDR2 sequences are SEHNR and FQNEAQ (reference sequence). The CDR3 is 14 amino acids. The CDR3 loop reads CASSLAETGYGYTF. CDR3 in DNA: TGTGCCAGCAGCTTAGCCGAGACAGGGTATGGCTACACCTTC.

The chain has TRBV6-5 and TRBJ2-1; TRBD2 matches at 9 bases. The germline CDR1 and CDR2 sequences are MNHEY and SVGAGI. The CDR3 sequence is 15 residues long. V trimming: 8 bases; J trimming: 9 bases; junction bases outside the gene matches: 14. The CDR3 nucleotides are TGTGCCAGCCGATCGGCGGGAGGGGCCCTGGGTGAGCAGTTCTTC. Protein sequence: CASRSAGGALGEQFF.

The V gene is TRBV18, the J gene TRBJ1-1; 7 positions agree with TRBD1. The CDR3 spans 15 residues. Germline V CDR1 and CDR2: KGHSH, LQKENI. V shed 5 bases, J shed 1 base, and the junction held 7 bases outside the gene matches. CDR3 amino acids: CASSSAGTANTEAFF. The CDR3 coding sequence is TGTGCCAGCTCAAGCGCCGGGACAGCGAACACTGAAGCTTTCTTT.

The V and J genes are TRBV7-9 and TRBJ1-1; TRBD1 matches at 7 bases. The CDR3 is 12 residues long. The V gene end was trimmed by 5 bases and the J gene end by 6 bases; junction bases not matched to a gene: 3. Germline values: CDR1 SEHNR, CDR2 FQNEAQ (reference sequence). CDR3 region: CASSAGQAEAFF. The CDR3 DNA is TGTGCCAGCAGCGCTGGACAGGCTGAAGCTTTCTTT.

V is TRBV5-1 and J is TRBJ1-1; 9 bases line up with TRBD1. Trimming removed 7 bases from V and 6 bases from J; junction bases left unmatched: 10. The germline gives CDR1 SGHRS, CDR2 YFSETQ. This CDR3 contains 14 residues. The DNA of the CDR3 is TGCGCCAGCGCTACCAGGACAGGGGAGTCTGAAGCTTTCTTT. Protein product: CASATRTGESEAFF.